Sequencing of this T cell receptor beta chain was carried out in a study of post-analysis software for immune sequencing data. Study-level information: Multiple sclerosis in the patients followed relapsing-remitting, secondary progressive and progressive-relapsing courses.

The study, taken as a whole, reports: A handful of TRBV segments were significantly more frequent in patients than in controls. TRBV5-6, TRBV5-1 and TRBV20-1 were among these segments. The normalized Chao1 diversity of multiple sclerosis patients was significantly lower than that of controls. Those samples that were prepared in the same batch co-clustered strongly by F measure.

Incorporated into the TCR beta cDNA libraries were unique molecular identifiers, which served to reduce PCR and sequencing biases. Hundreds of thousands of cDNA molecules were obtained from approximately 0.91 to 9.4 million T cells. TCRdb reprocessed the PCR reads via MiXCR and lists one record per CDR3 protein. The sample lists 600,000 to 750,000 distinct CDR3 sequences; over 45% were seen once. A word on this clonotype: Its antigen is currently unknown.

Germline CDR1 ENHRY, CDR2 SYGVKD. V lost 6 bases and J lost 8, with 20 bases in between. The CDR3 runs 15 residues. This clonotype was sampled from a girl between 2 and 10 years old with multiple sclerosis. The sequenced sample was blood. The chain combines TRBV10-3 with TRBJ2-1; D is possibly TRBD1 (6 bases). CDR3 DNA: TGTGCCATCAGCGCCCCCGGACAGAGGGATCATGAGCAGTTCTTC. It is translated as CAISAPGQRDHEQFF.